This paragraph covers one TCR beta chain sequence. The antigen remains undetermined. This specimen comes from a study of cytomegalovirus exposure and HLA in healthy donors. Study summary: The 120 or so validation repertoires used the same platform as the approximately 620 first-cohort repertoires (as reported by a later analysis).

General study points: According to the study, 150 to 200 TCR beta chains were cytomegalovirus-associated. Rarity held for most TCR sequences, but there were some public TCRs that occurred in many donors.

Libraries were prepared by immunoSEQ multiplex PCR; TCRdb keeps only in-frame clonotypes and omits some of them. Found here are 110,000 to 150,000 clones, just over 85% of them singletons; the top ten hold 7% to 9%. Trimming stripped 5 bases from V and 2 bases from J, with 16 bases between. This CDR3 has 15 residues. Germline CDR1 reads MDHEN; CDR2 reads SYDVKM. Separate from the approximately 670-subject first cohort, the 120-subject validation cohort was the one that the donors belonged to. The TCR originated in a woman aged 18-35 years in good health and CMV-seropositive. This sequence joins TRBV28 and TRBJ2-7, with D possibly TRBD1 on 6 matching bases. What was sequenced was PBMCs. CDR3 loop: CASSGGTTVPYEQYF. In DNA, the CDR3 is TGTGCCAGCAGTGGGGGCACTACCGTCCCCTACGAGCAGTACTTC.